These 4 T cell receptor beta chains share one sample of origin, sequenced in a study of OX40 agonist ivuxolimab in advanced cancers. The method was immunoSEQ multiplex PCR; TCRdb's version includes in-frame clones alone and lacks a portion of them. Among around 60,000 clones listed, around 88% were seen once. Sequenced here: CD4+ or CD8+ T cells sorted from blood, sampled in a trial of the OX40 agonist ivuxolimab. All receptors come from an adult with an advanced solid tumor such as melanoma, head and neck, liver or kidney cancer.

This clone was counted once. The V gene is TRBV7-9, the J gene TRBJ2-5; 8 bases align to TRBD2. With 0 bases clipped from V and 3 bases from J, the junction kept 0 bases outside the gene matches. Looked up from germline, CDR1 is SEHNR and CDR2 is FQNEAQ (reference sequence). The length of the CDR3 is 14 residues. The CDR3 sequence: CASSLASGKETQYF. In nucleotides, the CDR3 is TGTGCCAGCAGCTTAGCTAGCGGGAAAGAGACCCAGTACTTC.

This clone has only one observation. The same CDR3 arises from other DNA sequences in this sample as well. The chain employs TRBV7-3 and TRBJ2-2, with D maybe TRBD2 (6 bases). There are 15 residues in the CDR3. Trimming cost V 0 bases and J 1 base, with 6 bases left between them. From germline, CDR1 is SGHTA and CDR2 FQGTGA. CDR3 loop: CASSLTSGNTGELFF. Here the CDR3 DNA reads TGTGCCAGCAGCTTAACTAGCGGGAACACCGGGGAGCTGTTTTTT.

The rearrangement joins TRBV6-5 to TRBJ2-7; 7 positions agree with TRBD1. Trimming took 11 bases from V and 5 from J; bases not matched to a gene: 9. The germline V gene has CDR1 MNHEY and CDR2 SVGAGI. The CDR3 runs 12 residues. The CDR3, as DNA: TGTGCCGAGGGACAGACTCCTCACGAGCAGTACTTC. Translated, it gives CAEGQTPHEQYF.

CDR3 in DNA: TGTGCAACCTCCGATCGCGCCAACGAGCAGTACTTC. Amino acid sequence: CATSDRANEQYF. This sequence joins TRBV19 and TRBJ2-7; D uncertain. This CDR3 is built from 12 residues. The germline gives CDR1 LNHDA, CDR2 SQIVND (reference sequence).